These 6 T cell receptor beta chains came from one sample sequenced in a study of shared clonotypes between healthy human individuals. TCRdb keeps only in-frame clones here, not all; method: immunoSEQ multiplex PCR. The sample includes about half a million clones, approximately 81% of them seen just once. Sequenced material: PBMCs. The receptors come from a woman between 40 and 55 years old in good health. Some clones in this sample may be carry-over from other donors' samples.

The rearrangement uses TRBV2 and TRBJ1-5, with D maybe TRBD1 (5 bases). The CDR3 loop spans 15 amino acids. V shed 2 bases and J shed 3 bases, with 11 bases lying between them. Per the germline V gene, CDR1 is SNHLY and CDR2 is FYNNEI. CDR3 DNA sequence: TGTGCCAGCAGTGAAACAGGCCTTTTCAATCAGCCCCAGCATTTT. Its translation is CASSETGLFNQPQHF.

A word on this clone: This probably arose from a read error, given a far larger clone one base away. At the DNA level, this CDR3 is encoded by other sequences in the same sample as well. CDR3 amino acids: CASSQEEATGAYEQYF. DNA of the CDR3: TGTGCCAGTAGCCAAGAGGAGGCGACAGGGGCCTACGAGCAGTACTTC. The chain has TRBV4-2 and TRBJ2-7; TRBD1 matches 8 bases. CDR1 and CDR2 (germline): LGHNA, YNFKEQ. This CDR3 has 16 amino acids.

Turning to this clone: The junction differs from germline at one of its ends, possibly a read error. The rearrangement joins TRBV5-4 to TRBJ1-1; the D gene is possibly TRBD1 (5 bases). Per the germline V gene, CDR1 is SGHNT and CDR2 is YYREEE (reference sequence). The CDR3 has 11 amino acids. In DNA form, the CDR3 reads TGTGCCAGCAGCTCGATCGGGGACCCCCTGTTT. Its translation is CASSSIGDPLF.

As regards this clone: Since a far larger clone is one base different, this is likely a read error. The V gene is TRBV7-8, the J gene TRBJ2-5; D not certain. The CDR3 runs to 12 residues. From germline, CDR1 is SGHVS and CDR2 FQNEAQ. V dropped 5 bases and J dropped 8 bases, with 12 bases sitting between them. In DNA, the CDR3 is TGTGCCAGCAGCCGAGATAGCTGTACCCAGTACTTC. Amino acid sequence: CASSRDSCTQYF.

This chain links TRBV7-8 with TRBJ2-4, with 11 nucleotides matching TRBD1. This CDR3 has 14 residues. Looked up from germline, CDR1 is SGHVS and CDR2 is FQNEAQ. V trimming: 5 bases; J trimming: 7 bases; junction bases outside the gene matches: 4. The CDR3: CASSPGTGGNIQYF. For the CDR3, the DNA is TGTGCCAGCAGCCCCGGGACAGGGGGGAACATTCAGTACTTC.

The chain recombines TRBV14 with TRBJ1-3, with TRBD1 matching 8 bases. J gave up 0 bases and V 4 bases, and 14 bases lay outside the gene matches. CDR3 size: 19 residues. Germline CDR1 is SGHDN and CDR2 is FVKESK. CDR3 protein: CASSRNRGFLQSSGNTIYF. As DNA, the CDR3 is TGTGCCAGCAGCCGGAACAGGGGGTTCCTCCAGAGCTCTGGAAACACCATATATTTT.